This T cell receptor beta chain was sequenced in a study of cytomegalovirus exposure and HLA in healthy donors. V shed 5 bases, J shed 5 bases, and the junction held 6 bases outside the gene matches. The V gene's germline CDR1 is MDHEN and CDR2 SYDVKM. The CDR3 spans 15 residues. In the PCR, 60 Vbeta and 13 Jbeta primers were used. TCRdb's table, derived via immunoSEQ multiplex PCR, lists solely in-frame clones and lacks some. The sample carries under 120,000 clones, around 80% recorded once. Specimen: PBMCs. The TCR sequence derives from a female donor in good health and CMV-seropositive. The chain couples TRBV28 to TRBJ1-3; 10 bases fit TRBD1. The CDR3 nucleotides are TGTGCCAGCAGTGTGACAGGGGGCGCAAGAAACACCATATATTTT. It yields the protein CASSVTGGARNTIYF. The whole variable domain, filled in from reference TRBV28 and TRBJ1-3, reads DVKVTQSSRYLVKRTGEKVFLECVQDMDHENMFWYRQDPGLGLRLIYFSYDVKMKEKGDIPEGYSVSREKKERFSLILESASTNQTSMYLCASSVTGGARNTIYFGEGSWLTVV.